This TCR beta chain came from a study of shared T cell receptors in the human thymus. Only in-frame clones appear in the TCRdb table, and some are missing; sequencing was by immunoSEQ multiplex PCR. Of 720,000 or so clones listed, approximately 85% are singletons. The V segment lost 6 bases and the J segment 6 bases; nucleotides outside the gene matches: 14. This CDR3 spans 16 amino acids. The germline gives CDR1 LNHNV, CDR2 YYDKDF (reference sequence). These data also featured in a second study, about human thymus T cells. Turning to that study: Corrective surgery for congenital heart defects was being performed on the healthy Finnish infants who were the donors. Usage of V and J genes appeared biased in thymic and blood repertoires.

The receptor was derived from a girl in the first two years of life with a congenital heart defect. The genes are TRBV15 and TRBJ2-3, with 8 positions matching TRBD2. Material: thymocytes. The CDR3 here is CATRKPGLVGQDTQYF. The DNA of the CDR3 is TGTGCCACCAGAAAACCGGGACTAGTGGGGCAGGATACGCAGTATTTT.